The 7 T cell receptor beta chains below come from one sample, sequenced in a study of OX40 agonist ivuxolimab in advanced cancers. This table comes from immunoSEQ multiplex PCR, and its TCRdb copy is limited to in-frame clones, with some not included. The sample yields 98,000 or so clones, 80% to 90% seen once. Sample: CD4+ or CD8+ T cells sorted from blood, taken in a trial of the OX40 agonist ivuxolimab. The origin of the receptors is an adult with an advanced solid tumor such as melanoma, head and neck, liver or kidney cancer.

V is TRBV19 and J is TRBJ1-5; possible D gene TRBD1, 5 bases. Germline CDR1 reads LNHDA; CDR2 reads SQIVND (reference sequence). This CDR3 contains 14 residues. The V and J ends lost 4 bases and 3 bases respectively, with 10 bases between them. CDR3 in amino acids: CASSTTGLNQPQHF. In DNA form, the CDR3 reads TGTGCCAGTAGTACTACGGGACTCAATCAGCCCCAGCATTTT.

The genes are TRBV19 and TRBJ1-5; D unclear. Germline values: CDR1 LNHDA, CDR2 SQIVND (reference sequence). This CDR3 contains 14 residues. Trimming removed 11 bases at V and 0 bases at J, with 14 bases between. CDR3 sequence (DNA): TGTGCCGCCCAAGAATGGGGTAGCAATCAGCCCCAGCATTTT. Translated: CAAQEWGSNQPQHF. Looking up the rest from reference TRBV19 and TRBJ1-5 gives the full variable domain: DGGITQSPKYLFRKEGQNVTLSCEQNLNHDAMYWYRQDPGQGLRLIYYSQIVNDFQKGDIAEGYSVSREKKESFPLTVTSAQKNPTAFYLCAAQEWGSNQPQHFGDGTRLSIL.

The V call is TRBV10-3, the J call TRBJ2-5; 12 bases agree with TRBD1. This CDR3 is built from 15 residues. CDR1 and CDR2 (germline): ENHRY, SYGVKD. The V and J ends lost 6 bases and 5 bases, in that order; junction bases with no gene match: 7. This CDR3 is CAIRAGTGGWETQYF. The DNA for the CDR3 is TGTGCCATCAGAGCCGGGACAGGGGGCTGGGAGACCCAGTACTTC.

This chain links TRBV7-9 with TRBJ1-1; D might be TRBD1 (5 bases). This CDR3 contains 14 residues. V was shortened by 10 bases and J by 6 bases, with 21 bases between the two germline ends. Germline V CDR1 and CDR2: SEHNR, FQNEAQ (reference sequence). The CDR3 sequence: CANTIQPGTAEAFF. The CDR3 DNA reads as TGTGCCAACACGATACAGCCCGGGACCGCTGAAGCTTTCTTT.

V and J are TRBV19 and TRBJ1-6, with D tentatively TRBD1 (5 bases). The germline gives CDR1 LNHDA, CDR2 SQIVND (reference sequence). Trimming cost V 5 bases and J 13 bases, with 12 bases left between them. The CDR3 consists of 12 residues. CDR3 amino acids: CASSYGAWPLHF. DNA for the CDR3: TGTGCCAGTAGTTACGGGGCCTGGCCCCTCCACTTT. Full variable domain (rest looked up from reference TRBV19 and TRBJ1-6): DGGITQSPKYLFRKEGQNVTLSCEQNLNHDAMYWYRQDPGQGLRLIYYSQIVNDFQKGDIAEGYSVSREKKESFPLTVTSAQKNPTAFYLCASSYGAWPLHFGNGTRLTVT.

This chain uses TRBV11-3 with TRBJ2-1, with 11 bases aligning to TRBD2. This CDR3 region has 16 residues. Trimming removed 4 bases from V and 2 bases from J; junction bases left unmatched: 4. Germline CDR1 is SGHNT and CDR2 is YENEEA. The CDR3 nucleotides are TGTGCCAGCAGCTCGACTAGCGGGGAGACCTACAATGAGCAGTTCTTC. It encodes CASSSTSGETYNEQFF.

The J gene is TRBJ2-1, the V gene TRBV6-1; possibly TRBD2 for D (6 bases). This CDR3 region has 14 residues. Germline lookup yields CDR1 MNHNS and CDR2 SASEGT. Trimming left V 6 bases short and J 7 bases short, with 16 bases between. CDR3: CASSVSGVQNEQFF. The CDR3 region has the DNA TGTGCCAGCAGCGTTAGCGGAGTGCAGAATGAGCAGTTCTTC.